These T cell receptor beta chains were read from a single sample in a study of T cell repertoires in cytomegalovirus infection. TCRdb fed the reads into MiXCR, producing one record per CDR3 protein. Of fewer than 80,000 distinct CDR3 sequences detected, around 3.5% appear once; the ten largest clones hold less than 5%. Sequenced: PBMCs. The receptor set was obtained from a human donor in good health (CMV status not recorded). Some clones in this sample may be carry-over from other donors' samples. Each CDR3 is given with its conserved first and last residue. A D gene is named only where the DNA matches it firmly. The size field is filled for only some rows; it gives once, few, many or a size class.

TRBJ1-1	.	many	TRBV28	CASSPAHIGNTEAFF	TGTGCCAGCAGCCCGGCTCATATCGGGAACACTGAAGCTTTCTTT
TRBJ2-3	TRBD2	many	TRBV7-2	CASSLVGTSGISDTQYF	TGTGCCAGCAGCTTAGTGGGGACTAGCGGAATCTCAGATACGCAGTATTTT
TRBJ2-7	.	many	TRBV20-1	CSDRARSSYEQYF	TGCAGTGATAGGGCACGGAGCTCCTACGAGCAGTACTTC
TRBJ1-4	.	many	TRBV28	CASLPNVLNEKLFF	TGTGCCAGCCTTCCGAATGTGCTAAATGAAAAACTGTTTTTT
TRBJ2-1	TRBD2	many	TRBV4-3	CASSQDWTSGGRKQFF	TGCGCCAGCAGCCAAGACTGGACTAGCGGCGGCCGGAAGCAGTTCTTC
TRBJ2-7	.	many	TRBV7-2	CASSFEGLASYEQYF	TGTGCCAGCAGCTTCGAAGGACTCGCCTCCTACGAGCAGTACTTC
TRBJ1-5	.	many	TRBV12-3/TRBV12-4	CASSEHIGMGNQPQHF	TGTGCCAGCAGTGAACACATAGGGATGGGAAATCAGCCCCAGCATTTT
TRBJ1-6	TRBD1	many	TRBV6-1	CASSEVQGDSPLHF	TGTGCCAGCAGTGAAGTACAGGGGGATTCACCCCTCCACTTT
TRBJ1-1	.	many	TRBV6-5	CASSYNYLLGRTEAFF	TGTGCCAGCAGTTACAACTACCTTCTAGGGCGCACTGAAGCTTTCTTT
TRBJ2-1	.	many	TRBV6-2/TRBV6-3	CASMSGASSYNEQFF	TGTGCCAGTATGAGTGGGGCGAGCTCCTACAATGAGCAGTTCTTC
TRBJ1-3	.	few	TRBV7-2	CASSSQGSSGNTIYF	TGTGCCAGCAGCTCGCAAGGGAGCTCTGGAAACACCATATATTTT
TRBJ1-6	TRBD1	many	TRBV20-1	CSARNRATGGHNSPLHF	TGCAGTGCTAGAAATAGGGCGACAGGGGGCCATAATTCACCCCTCCACTTT
TRBJ1-1	.	many	TRBV14	CASSQQFNTEAFF	TGTGCCAGCAGCCAACAGTTCAACACTGAAGCTTTCTTT
TRBJ2-7	.	many	TRBV7-2	CASSLEGNPSREQYF	TGTGCCAGCAGCTTAGAGGGAAACCCGTCTAGGGAGCAGTACTTC
TRBJ2-3	.	many	TRBV9	CASSVASPDTQYF	TGTGCCAGCAGCGTAGCTAGCCCAGATACGCAGTATTTT
TRBJ2-3	.	many	TRBV6-1	CASSVDRARDTQYF	TGTGCCAGCAGTGTAGATCGGGCGCGGGATACGCAGTATTTT
TRBJ2-5	.	many	TRBV7-2	CASSPREASQETQYF	TGTGCCAGCAGCCCTCGGGAAGCGTCACAAGAGACCCAGTACTTC
TRBJ2-5	.	many	TRBV7-9	CASSSLGAQYF	TGTGCCAGCAGCTCGCTGGGGGCCCAGTACTTC
TRBJ1-5	.	many	TRBV7-6	CASSLGQDYQPQHF	TGTGCCAGCAGCTTAGGGCAGGATTATCAGCCCCAGCATTTT
TRBJ1-1	.	many	TRBV7-9	CASSFDNGVAFF	TGTGCCAGCAGCTTCGATAACGGGGTAGCTTTCTTT
TRBJ2-2	.	.	TRBV30	CAWSSQRGGELFF	TGTGCCTGGAGTAGTCAACGGGGCGGGGAGCTGTTTTTT
TRBJ1-2	.	many	TRBV7-9	CASSLIPDTYGYTF	TGTGCCAGCAGCTTAATTCCGGACACCTATGGCTACACCTTC
TRBJ2-7	.	many	TRBV12-3/TRBV12-4	CASSFVGAEQYF	TGTGCCAGCAGTTTCGTCGGGGCCGAGCAGTACTTC
TRBJ1-6	.	many	TRBV10-3	CAISESGSIRDSPLHF	TGTGCCATCAGTGAGTCTGGCTCGATAAGGGATTCACCCCTCCACTTT
TRBJ2-5	.	many	TRBV20-1	CSARDRAWETQYF	TGCAGTGCTAGAGATCGGGCATGGGAGACCCAGTACTTC
TRBJ1-2	TRBD1	many	TRBV12-3/TRBV12-4	CASSLLPGQGIVGYTF	TGTGCCAGCAGTTTACTCCCGGGACAGGGGATTGTTGGCTACACCTTC
TRBJ2-7	TRBD1	many	TRBV6-5	CASSYQGTGTYEQYF	TGTGCCAGCAGTTACCAGGGGACAGGGACCTACGAGCAGTACTTC
TRBJ2-1	.	many	TRBV5-1	CASALGNEQFF	TGCGCCAGTGCCTTGGGCAATGAGCAGTTCTTC
TRBJ1-3	.	many	TRBV7-2	CASSRDVPPNTIYF	TGTGCCAGCAGCCGTGACGTTCCCCCAAACACCATATATTTT
TRBJ1-4	.	many	TRBV12-3/TRBV12-4	CASSTGNFGEKLFF	TGTGCCAGCAGTACCGGGAACTTTGGGGAAAAACTGTTTTTT
TRBJ2-3	.	many	TRBV6-2/TRBV6-3	CASSYSRDRGADTQYF	TGTGCCAGCAGTTACTCAAGGGACCGAGGGGCAGATACGCAGTATTTT
TRBJ2-7	.	many	TRBV5-6	CASSFNPYEQYF	TGTGCCAGCAGCTTTAACCCCTACGAGCAGTACTTC
TRBJ2-2	.	many	TRBV12-3/TRBV12-4	CASRRLNTGELFF	TGTGCCAGCCGGCGGTTGAACACCGGGGAGCTGTTTTTT
TRBJ2-5	.	many	TRBV7-2	CASSLNQIPTETQYF	TGTGCCAGCAGCTTAAATCAGATCCCCACGGAGACCCAGTACTTC
TRBJ1-5	.	many	TRBV7-2	CASSLGDSGQPQHF	TGTGCCAGCAGCTTGGGGGATTCGGGACAGCCCCAGCATTTT
TRBJ1-1	TRBD1	many	TRBV5-1	CASSLGGTGGMNTEAFF	TGCGCCAGCAGCCTGGGAGGGACAGGGGGCATGAACACTGAAGCTTTCTTT
TRBJ1-4	TRBD1	many	TRBV27	CASSLTPGQGREKLFF	TGTGCCAGCAGTCTGACCCCGGGACAGGGGCGTGAAAAACTGTTTTTT
TRBJ1-2	.	many	TRBV5-5	CASSWDPGKNYGYTF	TGTGCCAGCAGCTGGGACCCAGGAAAAAACTATGGCTACACCTTC
TRBJ2-7	TRBD1	many	TRBV3-1	CASSQGPQGVSYEQYF	TGTGCCAGCAGCCAAGGACCACAGGGGGTCTCCTACGAGCAGTACTTC
TRBJ1-1	.	many	TRBV28	CASSYTGEAFF	TGTGCCAGCAGTTACACAGGTGAAGCTTTCTTT
TRBJ1-1	TRBD1	many	TRBV28	CASRSRDRDQAFF	TGTGCCAGCAGGTCCCGGGACAGGGATCAAGCTTTCTTT
TRBJ2-3	.	many	TRBV12-3/TRBV12-4	CASSWTFTDTQYF	TGTGCCAGCAGTTGGACATTCACAGATACGCAGTATTTT
TRBJ1-1	.	many	TRBV4-2	CASSQRKAFF	TGTGCCAGCAGCCAACGAAAAGCTTTCTTT
TRBJ1-2	.	many	TRBV15	CATSRDLMGQGGYTF	TGTGCCACCAGCAGAGATCTTATGGGTCAAGGTGGCTACACCTTC